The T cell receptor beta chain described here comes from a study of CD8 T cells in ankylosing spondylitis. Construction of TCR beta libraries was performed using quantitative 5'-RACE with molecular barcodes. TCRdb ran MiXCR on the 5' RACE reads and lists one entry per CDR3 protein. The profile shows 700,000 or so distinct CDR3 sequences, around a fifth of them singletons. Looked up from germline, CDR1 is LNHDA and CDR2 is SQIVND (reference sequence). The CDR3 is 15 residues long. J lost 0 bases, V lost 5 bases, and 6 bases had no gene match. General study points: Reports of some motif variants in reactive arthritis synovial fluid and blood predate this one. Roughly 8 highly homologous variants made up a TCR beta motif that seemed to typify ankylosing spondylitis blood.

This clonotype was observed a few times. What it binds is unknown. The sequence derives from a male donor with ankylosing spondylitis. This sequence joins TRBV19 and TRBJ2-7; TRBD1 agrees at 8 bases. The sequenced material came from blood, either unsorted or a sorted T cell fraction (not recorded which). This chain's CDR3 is CASSDRDRSSYEQYF. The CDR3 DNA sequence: TGTGCCAGTAGTGACCGGGACAGGAGCTCCTACGAGCAGTACTTC.